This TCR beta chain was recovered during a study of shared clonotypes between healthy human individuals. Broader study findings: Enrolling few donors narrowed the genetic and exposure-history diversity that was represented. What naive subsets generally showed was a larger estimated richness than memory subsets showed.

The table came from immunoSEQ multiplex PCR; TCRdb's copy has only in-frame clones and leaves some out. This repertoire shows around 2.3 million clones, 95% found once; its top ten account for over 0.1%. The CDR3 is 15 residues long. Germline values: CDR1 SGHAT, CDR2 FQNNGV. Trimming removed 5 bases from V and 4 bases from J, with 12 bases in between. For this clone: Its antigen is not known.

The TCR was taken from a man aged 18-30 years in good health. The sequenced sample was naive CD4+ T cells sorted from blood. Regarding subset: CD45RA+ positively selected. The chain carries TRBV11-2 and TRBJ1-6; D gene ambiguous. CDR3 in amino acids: CASSPDGGYNSPLHF. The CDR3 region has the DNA TGTGCCAGCAGCCCCGACGGCGGGTATAATTCACCCCTCCACTTT.